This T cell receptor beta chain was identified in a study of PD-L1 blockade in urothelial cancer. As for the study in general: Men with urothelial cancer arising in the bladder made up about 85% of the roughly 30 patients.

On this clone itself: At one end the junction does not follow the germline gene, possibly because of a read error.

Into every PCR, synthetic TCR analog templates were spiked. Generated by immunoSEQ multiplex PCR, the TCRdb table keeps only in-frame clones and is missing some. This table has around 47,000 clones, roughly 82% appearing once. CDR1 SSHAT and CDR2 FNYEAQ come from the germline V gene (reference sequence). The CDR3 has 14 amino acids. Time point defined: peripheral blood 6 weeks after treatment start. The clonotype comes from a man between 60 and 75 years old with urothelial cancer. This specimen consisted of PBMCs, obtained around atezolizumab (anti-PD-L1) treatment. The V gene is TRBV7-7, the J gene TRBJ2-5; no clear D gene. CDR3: CASSSNSNQETQYF. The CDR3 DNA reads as TGTGCTAGCAGCTCAAACAGTAATCAAGAGACCCAGTACTTC.